This T cell receptor beta chain was profiled in a study of cytomegalovirus exposure and HLA in healthy donors (dated by TCRdb to about 2017). In the study overall: The 700 or so repertoires of the first cohort and the roughly 120 validation repertoires were produced on the same platform, according to a later analysis. The study aimed to test whether cataloging public T cell receptors could reveal signatures of past pathogen exposure. A separate validation cohort of roughly 130 different subjects was used in addition to the 666-subject first cohort. To predict cytomegalovirus infection status, the study combined high-throughput TCR immunosequencing, statistical association of individual TCRs with disease status, and machine learning. The paper as a whole reports these results and caveats: Of the cluster scores, approximately 95% were above 0 in a later analysis, which found that TCRs clustered in the first cohort also tended to co-occur in the 120 or so validation repertoires. The classifier was reported to diagnose cytomegalovirus status with high specificity and sensitivity in both the original cohort and the validation cohort. The authors suggested that the approach could potentially be generalized to other disease states and immunological phenotypes. A later analysis had no HLA typing for the validation cohort, so co-occurrence there was scored across all 110 or so repertoires. While some public TCRs were present in many individuals, most TCR sequences turned up only very rarely across donors. In the study, around 160 TCR beta chains were listed as associated with cytomegalovirus. A few of the identified cytomegalovirus-associated TCR beta chains were confirmed in vitro to be specific for cytomegalovirus antigens.

The library was prepared using the immunoSEQ multiplex PCR assay. The original pipeline was this. A statistical classification framework was built to diagnose cytomegalovirus status from the catalog of TCR beta chain sequences. TCRdb stores this immuneACCESS table with in-frame sequences only. Part of the clones is absent; in the studies checked, under half of the shortfall reflects unresolved V genes, and no reason is known for the rest. The DNA gave D and trimming, while V, J and clone size come from that table. This sample holds some 74,000 clones; 93% were observed only once. About 3.8% of the sample is in the top ten clones. Concerning this clone: Its antigen remains undetermined. The input lacks base qualities; no much larger clone sits a single base away.

Separate from the approximately 670-subject first cohort, the validation cohort of about 110 subjects was the group to which the donors belonged. The CDR3 runs 16 amino acids, cysteine and phenylalanine included. This entry keeps only the CDR3 DNA: 48 bases, framed from base 1. V and J lose 0 bases and 2 bases, and a span of 14 bases separates them. Taken from the germline V gene, the CDR1 and CDR2 loops are MGHRA and YSYEKL. The origin of this receptor is a woman in her 30s in good health and CMV-seronegative. The sample taken for sequencing was PBMCs. The sequence joins TRBV4-1 to TRBJ2-7, and TRBD2 may be the D gene, going by 7 matching bases. The CDR3 is CASSQDPGGLTYEQYF. The sequence in DNA is TGCGCCAGCAGCCAAGATCCGGGGGGCCTTACCTACGAGCAGTACTTC.